What follows are 27 T cell receptor beta chains derived from one specimen sequenced in a study of T cells in Graves' hyperthyroidism and ophthalmopathy. It was RNA transcripts that yielded the amplified TCR beta CDR3 regions. HTBI primers drove first-round RT-PCR of the TCR CDR3. TCRdb reanalysed the multiplex PCR reads using MiXCR and keeps one entry per CDR3 protein. This table has approximately 690,000 distinct CDR3 sequences, about 14% appearing once. The sequenced sample was blood. Every receptor here comes from a woman between 50 and 59 years old with Graves' ophthalmopathy.

The chain has TRBV19 and TRBJ2-5, with 8 bases lining up with TRBD2. CDR1 and CDR2 from the germline V gene are LNHDA and SQIVND (reference sequence). Unmatched junction bases numbered 7, after V lost 10 bases and J lost 3 bases. The CDR3 totals 13 residues. CDR3 in amino acids: CATLGSGEETQYF. The CDR3 coding sequence is TGTGCCACCCTCGGTAGCGGGGAAGAGACCCAGTACTTC.

This clonotype was detected ten times or more. The chain has TRBV2 and TRBJ1-1; no clear D. With 8 bases removed from V and 1 base from J, the gap between germline ends came to 17 bases. CDR3 length equals 15 residues. Germline V gene sequence: CDR1 SNHLY, CDR2 FYNNEI. The CDR3 coding sequence is TGTGCCAGCTCTGAACTGTCGGTCTGGAACACTGAAGCTTTCTTT. It specifies CASSELSVWNTEAFF.

This clonotype was detected many times. This chain joins TRBV5-1 and TRBJ2-3; TRBD1 is a possible D gene (5 bases). Germline values: CDR1 SGHRS, CDR2 YFSETQ. The CDR3 spans 16 residues. The V and J ends lost 0 bases and 5 bases respectively, with 16 bases between them. CDR3 residues: CASSLGYGQTGDTQYF. The CDR3 region has the DNA TGCGCCAGCAGCTTGGGTTACGGACAAACGGGAGATACGCAGTATTTT.

This rearrangement joins TRBV15 to TRBJ2-7; 9 nucleotides agree with TRBD2. CDR3 length: 15 amino acids. J lost 3 bases, V lost 3 bases, and 6 bases had no gene match. Germline CDR1 LNHNV, CDR2 YYDKDF (reference sequence). CDR3 in DNA: TGTGCCACCAGCAGCGAGGCTAGCGGGAACTACGAGCAGTACTTC. Translated, it gives CATSSEASGNYEQYF.

In its sample, this clonotype was seen many times. The V gene is TRBV12-3 or TRBV12-4, the J gene TRBJ2-5; 7 nucleotides agree with TRBD2. V trimming: 0 bases; J trimming: 4 bases; junction bases outside the gene matches: 5. This CDR3 spans 15 amino acids. The CDR3 DNA reads as TGTGCCAGCAGTTTAGCGGGAGGGCCAGTAGAGACCCAGTACTTC. This translates into CASSLAGGPVETQYF.

The chain couples TRBV5-6 to TRBJ2-1; 12 bases align to TRBD2. The V gene's germline CDR1 is SGHDT and CDR2 YYEEEE. This CDR3 region has 15 residues. V trimming: 2 bases; J trimming: 10 bases; junction bases outside the gene matches: 7. The DNA for the CDR3 is TGTGCCAGCAGCTTACTAGCGGGAGGTACCCGGGAGCAGTTCTTC. Protein: CASSLLAGGTREQFF.

The CDR3 sequence: CASSGYRGDSSYEQYF. The CDR3 DNA reads TGTGCCAGTAGTGGCTACAGGGGAGATTCGTCCTACGAGCAGTACTTC. The rearrangement uses TRBV19 and TRBJ2-7; 7 nucleotides match TRBD1. The CDR3 has 16 residues. CDR1 is LNHDA and CDR2 is SQIVND in the germline V gene (reference sequence). Losses at the gene ends were 5 bases for V and 1 base for J; bases not matched to a gene: 11.

This clonotype showed up many times. V is TRBV6-1 and J is TRBJ1-1; weak D call: TRBD1 (5 bases). The germline gives CDR1 MNHNS, CDR2 SASEGT. V gave up 3 bases and J gave up 5 bases, with 13 bases separating them. CDR3 length: 14 residues. This chain's CDR3 is CASSDFLGDTEAFF. The CDR3 nucleotides are TGTGCCAGCAGTGACTTTTTGGGGGATACTGAAGCTTTCTTT.

As concerns this clonotype: This may come from a read error, since a much larger clone is one base off. The chain has TRBV7-2 and TRBJ1-1; D is unclear. The germline V gene has CDR1 SGHTA and CDR2 FQGNSA. V was pared by 2 bases and J by 6 bases, with 7 bases between. CDR3 length equals 12 residues. The CDR3 spells CASSLPSPEAFF. CDR3 nucleotide sequence: TGTGCCAGCAGCTTACCCAGCCCTGAAGCTTTCTTT.

In its sample, this clonotype was seen a few times. This sequence joins TRBV7-3 and TRBJ2-7; tentatively, D is TRBD2 (5 bases). V was shortened by 5 bases and J by 2 bases, with 10 bases between the two germline ends. The germline gives CDR1 SGHTA, CDR2 FQGTGA. The CDR3 is made up of 13 amino acids. CDR3 coding DNA: TGTGCCAGCAGCCTACTAGACGCCTACGAGCAGTACTTC. It is translated as CASSLLDAYEQYF.

This rearrangement joins TRBV15 to TRBJ2-5; possibly TRBD2 for D (5 bases). Trimming took 0 bases from V and 4 from J, leaving 9 bases between them. CDR3 length: 14 amino acids. Looked up from germline, CDR1 is LNHNV and CDR2 is YYDKDF (reference sequence). CDR3 nucleotide sequence: TGTGCCACCAGCAGAGACTACGGGGTAGAGACCCAGTACTTC. This sequence encodes CATSRDYGVETQYF.

V usage is TRBV11-2 and J usage is TRBJ2-2; perhaps TRBD1 as D (6 bases). The CDR3 extends over 20 amino acids. V gave up 4 bases and J gave up 1 base, with 25 bases separating them. The V gene's germline CDR1 is SGHAT and CDR2 FQNNGV. The CDR3 DNA reads as TGTGCCAGCAGCTCTTGGTTTAGCCGCGCGAAAGGGGGGAACACCGGGGAGCTGTTTTTT. Amino acids: CASSSWFSRAKGGNTGELFF.

The chain links TRBV28 to TRBJ1-1; TRBD1 agrees at 8 bases. Germline V gene data show CDR1 as MDHEN and CDR2 as SYDVKM. This CDR3 has 15 residues. V trimming: 4 bases; J trimming: 1 base; junction bases outside the gene matches: 5. The CDR3 loop reads CASSSGGVKNTEAFF. The CDR3 DNA reads as TGTGCCAGCAGTTCAGGGGGCGTCAAGAACACTGAAGCTTTCTTT.

This rearrangement joins TRBV6-1 to TRBJ2-1, with TRBD1 matching over 7 bases. Germline V gene lookup returns CDR1 MNHNS and CDR2 SASEGT. This CDR3 contains 13 residues. V was clipped by 4 bases and J by 9 bases; unmatched bases: 6. CDR3 sequence reads: CASSGTGDAEQFF. The CDR3 nucleotides are TGTGCCAGCAGTGGTACAGGGGACGCTGAGCAGTTCTTC.

Note on this clonotype: A much larger clone sits a single nucleotide away, making a read error possible. The V call is TRBV7-2, the J call TRBJ2-2; D is uncertain. Per the germline V gene, CDR1 is SGHTA and CDR2 is FQGNSA. CDR3 size: 14 residues. The CDR3 DNA reads as TGTGCCGGCAGCTTAGATCAGAACACCGGGGAGCTGTTTTTT. It codes for CAGSLDQNTGELFF. Supplemented by reference TRBV7-2 and TRBJ2-2, the full variable domain reads GAGVSQSPSNKVTEKGKDVELRCDPISGHTALYWYRQSLGQGLEFLIYFQGNSAPDKSGLPSDRFSAERTGGSVSTLTIQRTQQEDSAVYLCAGSLDQNTGELFFGEGSRLTVL.

The rearrangement links TRBV12-3 or TRBV12-4 to TRBJ2-7; TRBD2 matches at 12 bases. The V gene end was trimmed by 5 bases and the J gene end by 3 bases; junction bases not matched to a gene: 8. The CDR3 spans 16 residues. The CDR3 nucleotides read TGTGCCAGCAGTACCGGACTAGCGGGATTAGGCTACGAGCAGTACTTC. Its translation: CASSTGLAGLGYEQYF.

In this sample, this clonotype turned up many times. The chain employs TRBV5-1 and TRBJ2-3; D is unresolved. Per germline, CDR1 SGHRS and CDR2 YFSETQ. This CDR3 has 16 residues. Trimming left V 2 bases short and J 0 bases short, with 13 bases between. CDR3 residues: CASSFLSGPSTDTQYF. As DNA, the CDR3 is TGCGCCAGCAGCTTTTTGTCAGGACCTAGCACAGATACGCAGTATTTT. Together with reference TRBV5-1 and TRBJ2-3, the CDR3 gives the full variable domain: KAGVTQTPRYLIKTRGQQVTLSCSPISGHRSVSWYQQTPGQGLQFLFEYFSETQRNKGNFPGRFSGRQFSNSRSEMNVSTLELGDSALYLCASSFLSGPSTDTQYFGPGTRLTVL.

The chain links TRBV10-3 to TRBJ2-2; 13 bases align to TRBD2. Unmatched junction bases numbered 8, after V lost 7 bases and J lost 3 bases. This CDR3 is 17 amino acids long. In germline, CDR1 is ENHRY, CDR2 SYGVKD. The chain's CDR3 is CAITRGTSGAYTGELFF. CDR3 DNA: TGTGCCATCACCCGGGGGACTAGCGGGGCGTACACCGGGGAGCTGTTTTTT.

This clonotype was counted many times. The rearrangement uses TRBV12-3 or TRBV12-4 and TRBJ2-3; possible D gene TRBD2, 5 bases. The CDR3 is 13 amino acids. V shed 5 bases and J shed 4 bases, with 10 bases lying between them. DNA of the CDR3: TGTGCCAGCAGTAAACAACTAGCAGATACGCAGTATTTT. It is translated as CASSKQLADTQYF.

This clonotype was seen repeatedly, ten times or more. The genes are TRBV11-3 and TRBJ2-1, with D possibly being TRBD2 (5 bases). Germline lookup yields CDR1 SGHNT and CDR2 YENEEA. Trimming left V 1 base short and J 3 bases short, with 10 bases between. The CDR3 runs to 15 residues. The CDR3 bases are TGTGCCAGCAGCTTAGCGGGGTTCATCTACAATGAGCAGTTCTTC. Translated: CASSLAGFIYNEQFF.

In its sample, this clonotype was seen a few times. The rearrangement uses TRBV2 and TRBJ1-6; D is uncertain. Germline CDR1 SNHLY, CDR2 FYNNEI. This CDR3 has 14 amino acids. V was shortened by 6 bases and J by 9 bases, with 15 bases between the two germline ends. The CDR3 DNA reads as TGTGCCAGCAGAGATAGAGTTCTTCCTTCACCCCTCCACTTT. Encoded protein: CASRDRVLPSPLHF.

Ten or more counts support this clonotype. This CDR3 reads CAIKKGLAGTDTQYF. As DNA, the CDR3 is TGTGCCATCAAGAAGGGACTAGCGGGCACAGATACGCAGTATTTT. The chain couples TRBV5-8 to TRBJ2-3, with 11 bases lining up with TRBD2. Looked up from germline, CDR1 is SGHTS and CDR2 is YDEGEE. The V and J ends lost 9 bases and 1 base, in that order; junction bases with no gene match: 7. The CDR3 extends over 15 amino acids.

This clonotype was picked up many times. The rearrangement links TRBV6-1 to TRBJ2-1, with a tentative D call TRBD2 (6 bases). Germline V gives CDR1 MNHNS, CDR2 SASEGT. V was clipped by 6 bases and J by 3 bases, with 12 bases between them. This CDR3 region has 14 residues. Written as DNA, the CDR3 is TGTGCCAGCAGGACTGCGGGACTCTACAATGAGCAGTTCTTC. Amino acids: CASRTAGLYNEQFF.

This clonotype was picked up many times. This rearrangement joins TRBV6-1 to TRBJ2-5; TRBD2 might be the D (5 bases). Germline assignment: CDR1 MNHNS and CDR2 SASEGT. Trimming left V 8 bases short and J 6 bases short, with 13 bases between. The CDR3 spans 12 residues. The CDR3: CASGELKQTQYF. The CDR3 DNA reads TGTGCCAGCGGGGAGTTAAAGCAGACCCAGTACTTC.

The sample holds a few counts of this clonotype. V gene TRBV19 combines with J gene TRBJ2-7; tentatively, D is TRBD2 (6 bases). The germline CDR1 and CDR2 sequences are LNHDA and SQIVND (reference sequence). CDR3 length: 14 residues. Trimming cost V 3 bases and J 3 bases, with 12 bases left between them. The CDR3 DNA reads TGTGCCAGTAGTATGGGGGGTCAGAGCTACGAGCAGTACTTC. Its translation is CASSMGGQSYEQYF. Looking up the rest from reference TRBV19 and TRBJ2-7 gives the full variable domain: DGGITQSPKYLFRKEGQNVTLSCEQNLNHDAMYWYRQDPGQGLRLIYYSQIVNDFQKGDIAEGYSVSREKKESFPLTVTSAQKNPTAFYLCASSMGGQSYEQYFGPGTRLTVT.

This clonotype was seen ten or more times. This chain uses TRBV28 with TRBJ2-7; D gene unclear. The CDR3 runs to 12 residues. V was pared by 2 bases and J by 7 bases, with 9 bases between. Germline assignment: CDR1 MDHEN and CDR2 SYDVKM. The CDR3 DNA reads as TGTGCCAGCAGTTTAGGTGGATTTGAGCAGTACTTC. Translating gives CASSLGGFEQYF.

There are a few counts of this clonotype. The chain has TRBV20-1 and TRBJ2-1; the D gene is possibly TRBD2 (5 bases). The CDR3 totals 12 residues. V was trimmed by 3 bases and J by 8 bases, leaving 11 bases between them. Germline values: CDR1 DFQATT, CDR2 SNEGSKA (reference sequence). The CDR3 reads CSASGIGDEQFF. The CDR3 DNA sequence: TGCAGTGCTAGCGGGATAGGTGATGAGCAGTTCTTC.